The 3 T cell receptor beta chains presented below share a single source sample, sequenced in a study of blood T cell repertoires in COVID-19. TCRdb's copy holds only in-frame clones and misses some; the assay was immunoSEQ multiplex PCR. This table holds under 200,000 clones, 65% to 85% found once. Source material: peripheral blood. Receptor source: a woman of 80 years or more with active or convalescent COVID-19.

The rearrangement uses TRBV7-2 and TRBJ1-1, with 9 bases that match TRBD1. J was trimmed by 1 base and V by 5 bases; bases with no gene match: 5. CDR3 length equals 15 residues. Germline CDR1 and CDR2: SGHTA and FQGNSA. The CDR3 DNA follows: TGTGCCAGCAGCAGACAGGGGGGACCGAACACTGAAGCTTTCTTT. Translating gives CASSRQGGPNTEAFF.

This clone was seen a few times. The chain employs TRBV6-5 and TRBJ1-5; D gene unclear. V was pared by 6 bases and J by 3 bases, with 9 bases between. From germline, CDR1 is MNHEY and CDR2 SVGAGI. The CDR3 is 13 amino acids. CDR3 loop: CASSYSVNQPQHF. The DNA for the CDR3 is TGTGCCAGCAGCTACAGCGTCAATCAGCCCCAGCATTTT.

This chain connects TRBV19 to TRBJ2-7; D is possibly TRBD1 (6 bases). This CDR3 contains 11 residues. V was shortened by 8 bases and J by 6 bases, with 11 bases between the two germline ends. The germline V gene has CDR1 LNHDA and CDR2 SQIVND (reference sequence). CDR3 in DNA: TGTGCCAGTTCTACAGGGAGCGAGCAGTACTTC. It specifies CASSTGSEQYF.